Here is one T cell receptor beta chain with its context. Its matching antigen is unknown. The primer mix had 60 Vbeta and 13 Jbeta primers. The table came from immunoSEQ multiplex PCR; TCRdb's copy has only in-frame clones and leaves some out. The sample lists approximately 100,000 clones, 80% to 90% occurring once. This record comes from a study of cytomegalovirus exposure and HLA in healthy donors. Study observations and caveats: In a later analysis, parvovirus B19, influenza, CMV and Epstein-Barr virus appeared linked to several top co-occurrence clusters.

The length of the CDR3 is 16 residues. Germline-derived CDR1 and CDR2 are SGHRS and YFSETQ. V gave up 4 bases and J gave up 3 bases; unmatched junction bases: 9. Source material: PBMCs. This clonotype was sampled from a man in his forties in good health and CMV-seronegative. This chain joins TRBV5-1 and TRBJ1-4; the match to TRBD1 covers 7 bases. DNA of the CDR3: TGCGCCAGCAGCCCCAGCCGGACAGGTGCTAATGAAAAACTGTTTTTT. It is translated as CASSPSRTGANEKLFF. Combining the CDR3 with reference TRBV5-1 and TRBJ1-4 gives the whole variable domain KAGVTQTPRYLIKTRGQQVTLSCSPISGHRSVSWYQQTPGQGLQFLFEYFSETQRNKGNFPGRFSGRQFSNSRSEMNVSTLELGDSALYLCASSPSRTGANEKLFFGSGTQLSVL.